The 20 T cell receptor beta chains reported below all come from one sample, sequenced in a study of blood T cell repertoires in COVID-19. The protocol was immunoSEQ multiplex PCR, while the TCRdb copy is restricted to in-frame clones and leaves out a portion. The sample has just over 650,000 clones, over 80% seen once; the top ten hold approximately 0.25%. Material for sequencing was peripheral blood. These receptors were taken from a woman younger than 30 with acute or convalescent COVID-19.

In its sample, this clone was seen once. This chain links TRBV3-1 (or the pseudogene TRBV3-2) with TRBJ1-1; TRBD1 might be the D (6 bases). Germline V gene data show CDR1 as LGHDT and CDR2 as YNNKEL (reference sequence). The CDR3 has 12 residues. V was pared by 1 base and J by 11 bases, with 11 bases between. The CDR3 DNA reads TGTGCCAGCAGCCAAGGGGGGCTAAACGCTTTCTTT. This codes for CASSQGGLNAFF.

The rearrangement links TRBV11-2 to TRBJ2-1; 10 bases map to TRBD1. The CDR3 runs 14 residues. The germline V gene encodes CDR1 SGHAT and CDR2 FQNNGV. The CDR3 is CATQGQGERNEQFF. CDR3 bases: TGTGCTACCCAAGGACAGGGGGAGAGGAATGAGCAGTTCTTC.

For this clone: The sample has other DNA sequences that encode this CDR3 too. The chain joins TRBV9 to TRBJ2-7, with TRBD2 matching 11 bases. CDR1 SGDLS and CDR2 YYNGEE come from the germline V gene. The CDR3 totals 14 residues. J lost 1 base, V lost 4 bases, and 1 base had no gene match. The CDR3 sequence is CASSLAGGSYEQYF. The CDR3 DNA reads TGTGCCAGCAGCTTAGCGGGGGGGTCCTACGAGCAGTACTTC.

The V and J genes are TRBV11-3 and TRBJ1-1, with TRBD1 as a possible D gene (5 bases). Germline assignment: CDR1 SGHNT and CDR2 YENEEA. V was clipped by 3 bases and J by 7 bases, with 12 bases between them. The CDR3 spans 13 residues. This chain's CDR3 is CASSFRGTGEAFF. The DNA of the CDR3 is TGTGCCAGCAGCTTTCGCGGGACCGGTGAAGCTTTCTTT.

The rearrangement joins TRBV2 to TRBJ2-7; TRBD1 matches at 8 bases. The V segment lost 4 bases and the J segment 4 bases; nucleotides outside the gene matches: 3. The germline gives CDR1 SNHLY, CDR2 FYNNEI. CDR3 length: 13 residues. The CDR3 protein is CASSVWDRYEQYF. In DNA, the CDR3 is TGTGCCAGCAGTGTTTGGGACAGGTACGAGCAGTACTTC.

V usage is TRBV11-3 and J usage is TRBJ2-1; possibly TRBD1 for D (5 bases). The V gene's germline CDR1 is SGHNT and CDR2 YENEEA. The V end lost 3 bases, the J end lost 4 bases, and 10 bases lay between the germline ends. The CDR3 has 14 residues. The CDR3 DNA reads TGTGCCAGCAGCTTCAGGGCAGCTTACAATGAGCAGTTCTTC. Its translation: CASSFRAAYNEQFF.

The rearrangement joins TRBV23-1 to TRBJ2-7; D gene ambiguous. TRBV23-1 is an ORF; its function is uncertain. CDR3 size: 12 residues. The V end was cut by 5 bases, the J end by 4 bases, with 9 bases between. CDR3 amino acids: CASSKKLYEQYF. The CDR3 DNA is TGCGCCAGCAGTAAAAAACTTTACGAGCAGTACTTC.

This sequence joins TRBV7-9 and TRBJ2-2; TRBD2 matches at 7 bases. Germline V CDR1 and CDR2: SEHNR, FQNEAQ (reference sequence). This CDR3 has 19 residues. Germline trimming cut 1 base from V and 6 bases from J; bases unmatched to any gene: 17. Here the CDR3 DNA reads TGTGCCAGCAGCTTAGGCTTGGCTAGCGGCCCCCGTGCGGCCGGGGAGCTGTTTTTT. Translating gives CASSLGLASGPRAAGELFF.

A single count supports this clone. The chain uses TRBV5-5 and TRBJ1-1; TRBD1 agrees at 12 bases. The CDR3 is 14 residues long. The V gene's germline CDR1 is SGHKS and CDR2 YYEKEE (reference sequence). V gave up 4 bases and J gave up 6 bases; unmatched junction bases: 4. The CDR3 protein is CASSPRDRGPEAFF. The DNA of the CDR3 is TGTGCCAGCAGCCCCCGGGACAGGGGGCCTGAAGCTTTCTTT.

With regard to this clone: At one of its ends the junction is not consistent with the germline gene, which may arise from a read error. The gene calls are TRBV19 and TRBJ2-7; 7 bases align to TRBD1. The V gene's germline CDR1 is LNHDA and CDR2 SQIVND (reference sequence). CDR3 length equals 15 residues. This CDR3 reads CASSVETGRTYEQYF. The CDR3 DNA follows: TGTGCCAGTAGTGTAGAGACAGGGAGAACCTACGAGCAGTACTTC. Together with reference TRBV19 and TRBJ2-7, the CDR3 gives the full variable domain: DGGITQSPKYLFRKEGQNVTLSCEQNLNHDAMYWYRQDPGQGLRLIYYSQIVNDFQKGDIAEGYSVSREKKESFPLTVTSAQKNPTAFYLCASSVETGRTYEQYFGPGTRLTVT.

Remarks on this clone: This specimen includes other DNA sequences encoding the same CDR3. The chain is built from TRBV24-1 and TRBJ1-1, with 8 bases fitting TRBD1. V shed 2 bases, J shed 3 bases, and the junction held 4 bases outside the gene matches. Germline V gene lookup returns CDR1 KGHDR and CDR2 SFDVKD. The CDR3 contains 15 residues. The DNA for the CDR3 is TGTGCCACCAGTGATTCCACAGGGGGGGACACTGAAGCTTTCTTT. This translates into CATSDSTGGDTEAFF.

The rearrangement uses TRBV9 and TRBJ1-5, with D hard to call. V was shortened by 0 bases and J by 3 bases, with 10 bases between the two germline ends. Germline-derived CDR1 and CDR2 are SGDLS and YYNGEE. The CDR3 spans 15 residues. In nucleotides, the CDR3 is TGTGCCAGCAGCGTAGGTGGGCAGTTCAATCAGCCCCAGCATTTT. Translated, it gives CASSVGGQFNQPQHF. Full variable domain (outside the CDR3, taken from reference TRBV9 and TRBJ1-5): DSGVTQTPKHLITATGQRVTLRCSPRSGDLSVYWYQQSLDQGLQFLIQYYNGEERAKGNILERFSAQQFPDLHSELNLSSLELGDSALYFCASSVGGQFNQPQHFGDGTRLSIL.

The chain couples TRBV5-4 to TRBJ2-7; D might be TRBD2 (5 bases). Germline V lookup: CDR1 SGHNT, CDR2 YYREEE (reference sequence). V lost 4 bases, J lost 2 bases, and 13 bases lay in between. This CDR3 has 14 residues. CDR3 region: CASSPPGIPYEQYF. The CDR3 nucleotides are TGTGCCAGCAGCCCGCCCGGGATCCCCTACGAGCAGTACTTC.

The V and J genes are TRBV27 and TRBJ1-1; TRBD1 matches 7 bases. This CDR3 comprises 15 residues. Germline CDR1 MNHEY, CDR2 SMNVEV (reference sequence). The junction had 4 bases not matched to a gene; V was cut back by 2 bases and J by 1 base. This CDR3 is CASSLAGQTNTEAFF. The CDR3 region has the DNA TGTGCCAGCAGTTTAGCGGGACAGACGAACACTGAAGCTTTCTTT.

This chain joins TRBV28 and TRBJ1-2; a possible D gene is TRBD1 (6 bases). The CDR3 contains 12 residues. Trimming took off 4 bases at V and 7 bases at J, with 10 bases between the two ends. The germline CDR1 and CDR2 sequences are MDHEN and SYDVKM. CDR3 sequence: CASSSGTLGYTF. The CDR3 DNA sequence: TGTGCCAGCAGTTCCGGGACACTTGGCTACACCTTC.

V gene TRBV5-1 combines with J gene TRBJ2-1, with 12 bases lining up with TRBD2. Germline-derived CDR1 and CDR2 are SGHRS and YFSETQ. V trimming: 4 bases; J trimming: 1 base; junction bases outside the gene matches: 6. The CDR3 consists of 17 residues. The CDR3 sequence: CASSPGLAGSSYNEQFF. In DNA form, the CDR3 reads TGCGCCAGCAGCCCCGGACTAGCGGGGAGTTCCTACAATGAGCAGTTCTTC.

The chain employs TRBV7-3 and TRBJ1-1, with 7 bases matching TRBD1. The CDR3 runs 14 residues. After removal of 5 bases from V and 0 bases from J, the junction contained 3 bases not matched to a gene. CDR1 SGHTA and CDR2 FQGTGA come from the germline V gene. The CDR3 sequence is CASSRTGLNTEAFF. The CDR3 DNA reads TGTGCCAGCAGCCGGACAGGTCTGAACACTGAAGCTTTCTTT.

The chain has TRBV2 and TRBJ2-5; D unclear. Germline lookup yields CDR1 SNHLY and CDR2 FYNNEI. V lost 5 bases and J 4 bases, leaving 17 bases between the germline ends. The CDR3 spans 15 residues. The CDR3 spells CASSQSSGLVETQYF. The CDR3 coding sequence is TGTGCCAGCAGTCAATCCTCAGGTTTAGTAGAGACCCAGTACTTC.

The chain employs TRBV5-5 and TRBJ2-1; D is possibly TRBD2 (6 bases). Trimming cost V 4 bases and J 8 bases, with 22 bases left between them. The V gene's germline CDR1 is SGHKS and CDR2 YYEKEE (reference sequence). This CDR3 spans 16 amino acids. CDR3 sequence (DNA): TGTGCCAGCAGCAACCTGGCCACTAGCTCTGGCGATGAGCAGTTCTTC. It encodes CASSNLATSSGDEQFF.

This clone occurred a few times. The chain has TRBV7-2 and TRBJ1-6, with TRBD1 matching 8 bases. With 1 base clipped from V and 9 bases from J, the junction kept 5 bases outside the gene matches. CDR1 SGHTA and CDR2 FQGNSA come from the germline V gene. This CDR3 comprises 15 residues. The CDR3, as DNA: TGTGCCAGCAGCTTAGAAGGGCAGGGGGCTTCACCCCTCCACTTT. Translating it yields CASSLEGQGASPLHF.